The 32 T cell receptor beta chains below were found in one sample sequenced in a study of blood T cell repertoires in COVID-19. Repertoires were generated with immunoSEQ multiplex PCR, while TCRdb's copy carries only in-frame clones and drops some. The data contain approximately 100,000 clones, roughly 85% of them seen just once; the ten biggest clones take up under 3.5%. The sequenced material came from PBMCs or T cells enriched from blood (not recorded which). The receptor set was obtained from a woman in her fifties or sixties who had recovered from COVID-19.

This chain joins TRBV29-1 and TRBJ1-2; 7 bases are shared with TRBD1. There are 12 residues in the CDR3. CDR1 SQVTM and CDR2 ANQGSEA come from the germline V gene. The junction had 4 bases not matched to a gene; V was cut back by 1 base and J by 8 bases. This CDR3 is CSVEVAGGGYTF. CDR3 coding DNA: TGCAGCGTTGAAGTTGCAGGGGGAGGCTACACCTTC.

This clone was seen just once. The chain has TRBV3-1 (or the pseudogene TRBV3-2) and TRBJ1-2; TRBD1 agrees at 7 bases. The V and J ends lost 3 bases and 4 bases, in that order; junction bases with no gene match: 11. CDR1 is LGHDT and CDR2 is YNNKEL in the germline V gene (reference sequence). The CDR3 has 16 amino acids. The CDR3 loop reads CASSQETLTGSYGYTF. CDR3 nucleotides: TGTGCCAGCAGCCAGGAAACGTTGACAGGGAGCTATGGCTACACCTTC.

In DNA form, the CDR3 reads TGTGCCAGCAGCTTAGCCGGGTCCAATCAGCCCCAGCATTTT. As protein: CASSLAGSNQPQHF. The chain employs TRBV11-1 and TRBJ1-5; D ambiguous. Germline CDR1 is SGHAT and CDR2 is FQDESV (reference sequence). The CDR3 sequence is 14 residues long. The V end lost 0 bases, the J end lost 3 bases, and 6 bases lay between the germline ends.

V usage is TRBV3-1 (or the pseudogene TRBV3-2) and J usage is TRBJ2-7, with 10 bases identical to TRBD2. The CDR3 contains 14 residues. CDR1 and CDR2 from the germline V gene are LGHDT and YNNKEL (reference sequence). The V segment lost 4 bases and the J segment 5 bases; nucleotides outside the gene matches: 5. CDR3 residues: CASSRSGGAHEQYF. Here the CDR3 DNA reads TGTGCCAGCAGCCGAAGCGGGGGGGCCCACGAGCAGTACTTC.

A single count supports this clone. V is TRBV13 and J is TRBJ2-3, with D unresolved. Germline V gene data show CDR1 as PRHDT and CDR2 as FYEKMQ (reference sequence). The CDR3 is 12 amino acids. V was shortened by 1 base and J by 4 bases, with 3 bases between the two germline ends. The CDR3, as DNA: TGTGCCAGCAGCTTAGCTGCAGATACGCAGTATTTT. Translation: CASSLAADTQYF. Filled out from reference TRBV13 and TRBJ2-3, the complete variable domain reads AAGVIQSPRHLIKEKRETATLKCYPIPRHDTVYWYQQGPGQDPQFLISFYEKMQSDKGSIPDRFSAQQFSDYHSELNMSSLELGDSALYFCASSLAADTQYFGPGTRLTVL.

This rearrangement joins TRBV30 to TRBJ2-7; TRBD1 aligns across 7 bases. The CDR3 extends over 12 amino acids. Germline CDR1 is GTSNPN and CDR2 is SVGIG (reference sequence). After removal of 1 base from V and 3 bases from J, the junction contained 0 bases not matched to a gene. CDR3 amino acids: CAWSGDSYEQYF. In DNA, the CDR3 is TGTGCCTGGAGTGGGGACAGCTACGAGCAGTACTTC.

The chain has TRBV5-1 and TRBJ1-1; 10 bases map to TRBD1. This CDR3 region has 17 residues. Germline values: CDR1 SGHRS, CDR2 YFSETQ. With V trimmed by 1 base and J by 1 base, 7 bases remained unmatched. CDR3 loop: CASSLTRDRGWNTEAFF. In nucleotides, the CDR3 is TGCGCCAGCAGCTTGACACGGGACAGGGGATGGAACACTGAAGCTTTCTTT. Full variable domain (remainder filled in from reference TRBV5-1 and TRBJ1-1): KAGVTQTPRYLIKTRGQQVTLSCSPISGHRSVSWYQQTPGQGLQFLFEYFSETQRNKGNFPGRFSGRQFSNSRSEMNVSTLELGDSALYLCASSLTRDRGWNTEAFFGQGTRLTVV.

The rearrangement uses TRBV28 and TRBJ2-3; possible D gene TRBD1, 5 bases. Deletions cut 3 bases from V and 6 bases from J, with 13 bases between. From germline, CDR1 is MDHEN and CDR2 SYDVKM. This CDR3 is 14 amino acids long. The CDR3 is CASSFSLGRDTQYF. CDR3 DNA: TGTGCCAGCAGTTTTTCGCTGGGGCGGGATACGCAGTATTTT.

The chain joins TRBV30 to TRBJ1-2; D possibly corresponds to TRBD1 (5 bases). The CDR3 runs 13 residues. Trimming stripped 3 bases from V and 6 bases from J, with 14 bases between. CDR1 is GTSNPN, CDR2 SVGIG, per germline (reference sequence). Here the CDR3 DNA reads TGTGCCTGGAGCCACGGGGGATTTGATGGCTACACCTTC. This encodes CAWSHGGFDGYTF.

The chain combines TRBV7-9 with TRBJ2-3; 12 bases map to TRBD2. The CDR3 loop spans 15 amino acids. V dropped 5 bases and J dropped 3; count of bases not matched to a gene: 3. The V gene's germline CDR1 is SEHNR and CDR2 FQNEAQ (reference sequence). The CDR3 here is CASSVGTSGTDTQYF. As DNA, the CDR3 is TGTGCCAGCAGCGTAGGGACTAGCGGGACAGATACGCAGTATTTT.

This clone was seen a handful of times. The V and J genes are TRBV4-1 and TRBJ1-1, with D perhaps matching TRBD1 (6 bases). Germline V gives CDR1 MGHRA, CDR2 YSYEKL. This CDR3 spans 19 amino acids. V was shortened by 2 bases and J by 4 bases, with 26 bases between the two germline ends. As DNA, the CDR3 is TGCGCCAGCAGCCAAATTCAACCCAGACACAGGGTTGATTCCACTGAAGCTTTCTTT. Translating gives CASSQIQPRHRVDSTEAFF.

The DNA of the CDR3 is TGTGCCAGCAGCCAGGACAGGGCAAATTCACCCCTCCACTTT. Amino acids: CASSQDRANSPLHF. The chain employs TRBV3-1 (or the pseudogene TRBV3-2) and TRBJ1-6, with 8 bases identical to TRBD1. Trimming at V came to 3 bases and at J to 7 bases, leaving 2 bases not matched to a gene. This CDR3 is 14 amino acids long. Germline lookup yields CDR1 LGHDT and CDR2 YNNKEL (reference sequence).

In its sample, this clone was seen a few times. CDR3: CASSSPSGPAYEQYF. CDR3 nucleotides: TGTGCCAGCAGCTCCCCTAGCGGCCCAGCCTACGAGCAGTACTTC. This rearrangement joins TRBV7-3 to TRBJ2-7; 7 positions match TRBD2. Per germline, CDR1 SGHTA and CDR2 FQGTGA. Germline trimming cut 4 bases from V and 2 bases from J; bases unmatched to any gene: 8. The CDR3 sequence is 15 residues long.

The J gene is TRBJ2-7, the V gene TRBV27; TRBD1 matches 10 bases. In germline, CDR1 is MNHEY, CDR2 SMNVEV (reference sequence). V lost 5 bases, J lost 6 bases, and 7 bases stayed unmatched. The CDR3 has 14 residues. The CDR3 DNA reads TGTGCCAGCAGTCGATGGGACAGGGGATCCGAGCAGTACTTC. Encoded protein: CASSRWDRGSEQYF.

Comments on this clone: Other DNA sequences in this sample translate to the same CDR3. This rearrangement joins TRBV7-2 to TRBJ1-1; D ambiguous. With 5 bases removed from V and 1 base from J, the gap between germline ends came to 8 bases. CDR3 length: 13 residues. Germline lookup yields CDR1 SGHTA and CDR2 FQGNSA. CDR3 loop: CASSRQENTEAFF. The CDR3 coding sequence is TGTGCCAGCAGCCGGCAGGAGAACACTGAAGCTTTCTTT.

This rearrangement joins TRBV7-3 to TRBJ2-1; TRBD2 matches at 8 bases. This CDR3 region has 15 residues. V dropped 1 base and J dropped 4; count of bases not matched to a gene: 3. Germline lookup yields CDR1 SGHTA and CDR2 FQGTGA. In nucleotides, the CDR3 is TGTGCCAGCAGCTTAATGGGCGGGGGGTACAATGAGCAGTTCTTC. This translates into CASSLMGGGYNEQFF.

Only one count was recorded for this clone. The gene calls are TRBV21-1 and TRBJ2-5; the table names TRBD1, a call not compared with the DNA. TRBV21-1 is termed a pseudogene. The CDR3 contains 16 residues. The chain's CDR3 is CASSKNRTGAKETQYF. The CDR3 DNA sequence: TGTGCCAGCAGCAAAAATCGGACAGGGGCCAAAGAGACCCAGTACTTC.

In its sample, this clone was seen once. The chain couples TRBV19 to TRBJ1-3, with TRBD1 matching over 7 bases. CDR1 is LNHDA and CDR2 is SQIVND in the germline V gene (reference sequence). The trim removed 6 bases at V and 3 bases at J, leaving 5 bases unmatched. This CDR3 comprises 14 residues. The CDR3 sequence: CASSPGGGGNTIYF. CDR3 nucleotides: TGTGCCAGTAGCCCAGGGGGAGGTGGAAACACCATATATTTT.

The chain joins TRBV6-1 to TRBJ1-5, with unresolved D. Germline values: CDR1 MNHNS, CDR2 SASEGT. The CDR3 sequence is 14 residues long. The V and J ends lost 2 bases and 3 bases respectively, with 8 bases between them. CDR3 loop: CASSERGFNQPQHF. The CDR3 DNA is TGTGCCAGCAGTGAACGTGGCTTCAATCAGCCCCAGCATTTT.

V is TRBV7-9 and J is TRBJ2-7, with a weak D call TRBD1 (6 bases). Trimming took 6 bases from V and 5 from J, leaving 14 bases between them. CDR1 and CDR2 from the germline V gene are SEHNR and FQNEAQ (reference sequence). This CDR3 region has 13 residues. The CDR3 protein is CASRRDNRHEQYF. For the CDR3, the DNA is TGTGCCAGCAGACGGGACAATCGGCACGAGCAGTACTTC. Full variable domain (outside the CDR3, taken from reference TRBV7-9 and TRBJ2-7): DTGVSQNPRHKITKRGQNVTFRCDPISEHNRLYWYRQTLGQGPEFLTYFQNEAQLEKSRLLSDRFSAERPKGSFSTLEIQRTEQGDSAMYLCASRRDNRHEQYFGPGTRLTVT.

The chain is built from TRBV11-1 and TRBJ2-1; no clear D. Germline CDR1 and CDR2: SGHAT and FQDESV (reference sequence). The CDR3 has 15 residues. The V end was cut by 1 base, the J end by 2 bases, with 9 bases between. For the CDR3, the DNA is TGTGCCAGCAGCTTAGGGTATACTACCTACAATGAGCAGTTCTTC. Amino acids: CASSLGYTTYNEQFF.

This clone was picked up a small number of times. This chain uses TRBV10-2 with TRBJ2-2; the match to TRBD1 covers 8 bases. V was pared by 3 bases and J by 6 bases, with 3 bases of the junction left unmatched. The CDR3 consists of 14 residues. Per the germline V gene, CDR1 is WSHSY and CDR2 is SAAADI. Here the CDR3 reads CASSDKTGAGELFF. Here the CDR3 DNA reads TGCGCCAGCAGTGACAAGACAGGGGCCGGGGAGCTGTTTTTT.

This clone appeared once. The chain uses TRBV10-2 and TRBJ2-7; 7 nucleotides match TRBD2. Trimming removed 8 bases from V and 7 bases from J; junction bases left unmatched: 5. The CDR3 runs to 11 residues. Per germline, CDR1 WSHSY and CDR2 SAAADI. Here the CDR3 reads CASGGGVEQYF. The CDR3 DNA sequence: TGCGCCAGCGGGGGGGGAGTTGAGCAGTACTTC.

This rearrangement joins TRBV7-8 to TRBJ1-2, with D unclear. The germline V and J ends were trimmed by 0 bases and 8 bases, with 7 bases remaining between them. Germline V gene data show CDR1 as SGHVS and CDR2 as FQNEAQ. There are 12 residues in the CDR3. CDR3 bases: TGTGCCAGCAGCTTAGCGGTCGGGGGCTACACCTTC. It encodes CASSLAVGGYTF.

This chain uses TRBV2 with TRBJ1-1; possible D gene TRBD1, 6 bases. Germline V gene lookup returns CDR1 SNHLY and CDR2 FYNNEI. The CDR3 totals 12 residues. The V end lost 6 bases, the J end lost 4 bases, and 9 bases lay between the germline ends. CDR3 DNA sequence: TGTGCCAGCAGGCAGGGGATCACTGAAGCTTTCTTT. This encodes CASRQGITEAFF.

As DNA, the CDR3 is TGTGCCAGCAGCCCATATTTTTCGCGGACAAACTATGGCTACACCTTC. Amino acid sequence: CASSPYFSRTNYGYTF. The chain joins TRBV7-9 to TRBJ1-2; D may be TRBD1 (5 bases). Germline CDR1 and CDR2: SEHNR and FQNEAQ (reference sequence). This CDR3 spans 16 amino acids. Trimming removed 5 bases at V and 2 bases at J, with 18 bases between.

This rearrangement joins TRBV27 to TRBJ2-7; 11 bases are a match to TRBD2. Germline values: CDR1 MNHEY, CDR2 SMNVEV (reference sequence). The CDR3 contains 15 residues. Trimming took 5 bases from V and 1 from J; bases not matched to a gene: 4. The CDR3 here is CASSPRTSGSYEQYF. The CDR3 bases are TGTGCCAGCAGTCCACGGACTAGCGGGTCCTACGAGCAGTACTTC.

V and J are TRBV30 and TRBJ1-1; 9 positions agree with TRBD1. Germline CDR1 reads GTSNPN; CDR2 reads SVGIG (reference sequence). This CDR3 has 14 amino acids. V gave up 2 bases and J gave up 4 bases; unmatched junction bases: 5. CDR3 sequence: CAWSTGGLGTEAFF. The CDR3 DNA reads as TGTGCCTGGAGTACAGGGGGCTTGGGCACTGAAGCTTTCTTT. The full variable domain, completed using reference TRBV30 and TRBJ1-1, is SQTIHQWPATLVQPVGSPLSLECTVEGTSNPNLYWYRQAAGRGLQLLFYSVGIGQISSEVPQNLSASRPQDRQFILSSKKLLLSDSGFYLCAWSTGGLGTEAFFGQGTRLTVV.

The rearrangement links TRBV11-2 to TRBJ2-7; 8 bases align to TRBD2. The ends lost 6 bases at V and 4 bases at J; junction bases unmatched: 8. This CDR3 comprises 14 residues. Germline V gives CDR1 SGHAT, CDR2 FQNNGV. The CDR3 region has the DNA TGTGCCAGCAGTCAAACTCCGGGGGGGTACGAGCAGTACTTC. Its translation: CASSQTPGGYEQYF.

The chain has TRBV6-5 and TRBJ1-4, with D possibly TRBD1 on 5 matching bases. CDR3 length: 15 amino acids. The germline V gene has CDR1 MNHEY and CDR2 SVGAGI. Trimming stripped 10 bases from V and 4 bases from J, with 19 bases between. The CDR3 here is CATSRGTSGNEKLFF. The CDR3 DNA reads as TGTGCCACAAGTAGGGGCACCTCGGGTAATGAAAAACTGTTTTTT.

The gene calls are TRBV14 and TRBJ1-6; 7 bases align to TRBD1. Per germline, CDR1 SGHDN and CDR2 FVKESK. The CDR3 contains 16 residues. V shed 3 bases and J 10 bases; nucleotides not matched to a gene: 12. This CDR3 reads CASSHIKSTGTSPLHF. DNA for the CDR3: TGTGCCAGCAGCCACATCAAATCGACAGGGACCTCACCCCTCCACTTT.

CDR3 in DNA: TGTGCCAGCAGTTACTCGAGGGATTCTGGAAACACCATATATTTT. This sequence encodes CASSYSRDSGNTIYF. The chain uses TRBV6-2 or TRBV6-3 and TRBJ1-3; D ambiguous. The CDR3 totals 15 residues. Deletions cut 0 bases from V and 1 base from J, with 7 bases between. Germline V gene lookup returns CDR1 MNHEY and CDR2 SVGEGT.